This TCR beta chain was captured in a study of blood T cell repertoires in COVID-19. Study-wide context: Samples representing acute and convalescent COVID-19 were sourced from the United States, Italy and Spain. The analysed material was cDNA or gDNA that came from T cells, B-cell-depleted T cells, or PBMCs.

The CDR3 covers 17 residues. The V segment lost 3 bases and the J segment 2 bases; nucleotides outside the gene matches: 8. Germline V gives CDR1 MGHRA, CDR2 YSYEKL. In the authors' workflow: Researchers report that nucleated cell counts were estimated from reference gene primer amplification. Sequencing used immunoSEQ multiplex PCR; TCRdb keeps in-frame clones, though not all of them. V and J calls and clone size come straight from that table; D and trimming were deduced from the DNA. The sample records around 250,000 clones, about 86% being singletons. Sequenced sample: peripheral blood. The chain recombines TRBV4-1 with TRBJ2-1, with 9 bases fitting TRBD2. The receptor was isolated from a man younger than 35 with active or convalescent COVID-19. DNA of the CDR3: TGCGCCAGCAGCCAGCCGACCCAGCGGGGGGCCTACAATGAGCAGTTCTTC. Amino acids: CASSQPTQRGAYNEQFF.